This T cell receptor beta chain came from a study of T cell responses to AZD1222 COVID-19 vaccine. Repertoires were generated with immunoSEQ multiplex PCR, while TCRdb's copy carries only in-frame clones and drops some. The sample lists 250,000 to 300,000 clones; 90% to 95% were seen once. With regard to this clone: The antigen remains unidentified.

The CDR3 covers 17 residues. Germline V gene data show CDR1 as MDHEN and CDR2 as SYDVKM. Between the trimmed V and J ends, which lost 2 bases and 6 bases, there was a span of 20 bases. Broader study findings: Within unmutated variant regions lay the reported targets of nearly half of spike-specific TCRs. Among the donors, most were white British and more were female, and clonal diversity was possibly underestimated. Every sample of the repertoires postdated the peak T cell response.

This chain joins TRBV28 and TRBJ1-5; possible D gene TRBD1, 6 bases. This clonotype was obtained from an adult who received the AZD1222 COVID-19 vaccine. Sequenced here: peripheral blood, sampled 28 days after the second AZD1222 dose. The CDR3 loop is CASSLRGVRGTSQPQHF. In DNA form, the CDR3 reads TGTGCCAGCAGTTTAAGGGGGGTCCGGGGAACGAGTCAGCCCCAGCATTTT.